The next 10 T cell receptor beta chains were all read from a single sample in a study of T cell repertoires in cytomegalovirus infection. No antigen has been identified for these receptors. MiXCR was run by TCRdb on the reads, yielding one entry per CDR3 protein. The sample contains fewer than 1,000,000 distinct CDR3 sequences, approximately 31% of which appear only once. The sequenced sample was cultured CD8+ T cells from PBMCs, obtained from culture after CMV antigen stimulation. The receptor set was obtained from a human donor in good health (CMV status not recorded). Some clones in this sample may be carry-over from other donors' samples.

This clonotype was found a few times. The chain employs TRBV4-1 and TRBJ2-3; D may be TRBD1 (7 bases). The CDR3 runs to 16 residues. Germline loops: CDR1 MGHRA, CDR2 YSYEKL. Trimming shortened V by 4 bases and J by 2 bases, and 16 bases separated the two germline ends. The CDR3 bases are TGCGCCAGCAGCCGGGAGGAAGGGGGCTTCACAGATACGCAGTATTTT. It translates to CASSREEGGFTDTQYF.

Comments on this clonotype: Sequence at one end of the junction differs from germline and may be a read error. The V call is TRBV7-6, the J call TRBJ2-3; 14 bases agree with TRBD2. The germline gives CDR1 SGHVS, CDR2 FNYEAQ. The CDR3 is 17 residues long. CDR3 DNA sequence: TGTGTCAGCAGCCCTGGACTAGCGGGGGGCACCACAGATACGCAGTATTTT. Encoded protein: CVSSPGLAGGTTDTQYF.

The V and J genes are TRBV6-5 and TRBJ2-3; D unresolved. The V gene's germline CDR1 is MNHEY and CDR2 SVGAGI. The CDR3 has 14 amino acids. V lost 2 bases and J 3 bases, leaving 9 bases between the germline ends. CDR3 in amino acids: CASSYGATTDTQYF. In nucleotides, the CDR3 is TGTGCCAGCAGTTACGGCGCCACAACAGATACGCAGTATTTT.

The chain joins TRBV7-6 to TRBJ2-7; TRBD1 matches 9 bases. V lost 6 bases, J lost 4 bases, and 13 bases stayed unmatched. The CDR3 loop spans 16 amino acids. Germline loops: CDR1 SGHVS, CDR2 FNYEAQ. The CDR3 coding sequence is TGTGCCAGCAGTATAGCAGAGGGCGACAGGGGGTACGAGCAGTACGTC. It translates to CASSIAEGDRGYEQYV.

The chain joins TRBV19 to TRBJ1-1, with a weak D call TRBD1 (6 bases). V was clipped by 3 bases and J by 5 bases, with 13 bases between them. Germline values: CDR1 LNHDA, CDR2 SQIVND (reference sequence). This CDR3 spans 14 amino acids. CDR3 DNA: TGTGCCAGTAGTATTGGGGGCGCGGAGACTGAAGCTTTCTTT. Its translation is CASSIGGAETEAFF.

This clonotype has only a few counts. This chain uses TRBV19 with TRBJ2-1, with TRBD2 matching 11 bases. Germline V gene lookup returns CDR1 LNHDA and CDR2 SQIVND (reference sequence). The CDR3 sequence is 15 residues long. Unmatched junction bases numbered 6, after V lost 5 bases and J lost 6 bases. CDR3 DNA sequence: TGTGCCAGTAGTCTGACTAGCGGGGAAGCCAATGAGCAGTTCTTC. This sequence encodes CASSLTSGEANEQFF. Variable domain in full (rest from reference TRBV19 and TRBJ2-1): DGGITQSPKYLFRKEGQNVTLSCEQNLNHDAMYWYRQDPGQGLRLIYYSQIVNDFQKGDIAEGYSVSREKKESFPLTVTSAQKNPTAFYLCASSLTSGEANEQFFGPGTRLTVL.

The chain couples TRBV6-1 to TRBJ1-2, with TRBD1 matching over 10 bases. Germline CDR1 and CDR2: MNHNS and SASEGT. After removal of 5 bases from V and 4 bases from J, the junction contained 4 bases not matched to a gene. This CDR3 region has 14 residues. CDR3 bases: TGTGCCAGCAGTTACGGGACAGGGGCCTATGGCTACACCTTC. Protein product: CASSYGTGAYGYTF.

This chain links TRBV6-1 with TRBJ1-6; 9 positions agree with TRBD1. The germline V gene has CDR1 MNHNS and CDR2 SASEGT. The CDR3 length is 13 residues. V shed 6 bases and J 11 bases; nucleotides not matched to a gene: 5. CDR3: CASRGTGRTPLHF. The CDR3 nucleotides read TGTGCCAGCAGAGGGACAGGGAGGACACCCCTCCACTTT.

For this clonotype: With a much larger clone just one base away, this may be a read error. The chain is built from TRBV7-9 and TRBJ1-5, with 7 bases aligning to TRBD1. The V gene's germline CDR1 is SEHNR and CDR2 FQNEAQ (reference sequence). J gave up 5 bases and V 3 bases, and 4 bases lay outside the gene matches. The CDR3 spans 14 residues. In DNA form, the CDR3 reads TGTGCCAGCAGCTTGAACAGGGGCGATCAGCCCCAGCATTTT. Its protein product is CASSLNRGDQPQHF.

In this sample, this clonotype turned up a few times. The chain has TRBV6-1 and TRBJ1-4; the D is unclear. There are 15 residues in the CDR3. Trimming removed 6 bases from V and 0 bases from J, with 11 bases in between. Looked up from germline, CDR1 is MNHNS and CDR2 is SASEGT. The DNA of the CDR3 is TGTGCCAGCAGGGAGACAAGCGCAACTAATGAAAAACTGTTTTTT. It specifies CASRETSATNEKLFF.